The clone carrying this T cell receptor beta chain was picked up many times. Its target is not known. This entry belongs to a study of T cell repertoires in cytomegalovirus infection. Study summary: Public TCR beta signatures indicated both CMV infection and matching HLA type.

The study, taken as a whole, reports: Accumulated public TCR beta family frequency recognized individuals carrying CMV together with the relevant HLA. CMV-specific HLA-C-restricted TCR beta clonotypes dominated the ex vivo response.

TCRdb reanalysed the reads using MiXCR and keeps one entry per CDR3 protein. The table lists hundreds of thousands of distinct CDR3 sequences, roughly 15% of them singletons, with 12% in the top ten. The clonotype originates from a human donor in good health (CMV status not recorded). Some clones in this sample may be carry-over from other donors' samples. Source material: PBMCs.

The CDR3 loop reads CASSRRQGDSPLHF. DNA for the CDR3: TGTGCCAGCAGTCGCCGACAGGGGGATTCACCCCTCCACTTT. The chain joins TRBV12-3 or TRBV12-4 to TRBJ1-6; 9 nucleotides agree with TRBD1. The trim removed 5 bases at V and 8 bases at J, leaving 4 bases unmatched. CDR3 length equals 14 residues.